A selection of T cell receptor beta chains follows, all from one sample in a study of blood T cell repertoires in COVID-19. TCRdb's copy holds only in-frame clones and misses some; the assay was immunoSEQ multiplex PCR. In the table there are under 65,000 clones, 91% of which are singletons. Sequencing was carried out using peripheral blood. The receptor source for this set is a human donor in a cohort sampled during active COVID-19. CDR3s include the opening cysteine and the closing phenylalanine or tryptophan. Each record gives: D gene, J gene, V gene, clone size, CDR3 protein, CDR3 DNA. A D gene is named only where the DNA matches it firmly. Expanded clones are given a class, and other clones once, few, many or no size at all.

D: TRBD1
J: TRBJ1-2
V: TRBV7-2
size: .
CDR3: CASSRQGSSGYTF
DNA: TGTGCCAGCAGCCGACAGGGGTCCTCTGGCTACACCTTC

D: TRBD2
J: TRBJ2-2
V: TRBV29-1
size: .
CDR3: CSVRLAGVGELFF
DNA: TGCAGCGTTAGACTAGCCGGGGTGGGGGAGCTGTTTTTT

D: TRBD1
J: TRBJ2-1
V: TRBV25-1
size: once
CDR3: CASSRDRLRNEQFF
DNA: TGTGCCAGCAGTCGGGACAGGTTAAGGAATGAGCAGTTCTTC

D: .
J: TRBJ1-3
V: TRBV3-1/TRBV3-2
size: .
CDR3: CASKPSGNTIYF
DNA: TGTGCCAGCAAGCCGTCTGGAAACACCATATATTTT

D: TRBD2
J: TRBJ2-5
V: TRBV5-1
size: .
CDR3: CASSLNARTSGWGQETQYF
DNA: TGCGCCAGCAGCTTGAATGCTAGGACTAGCGGGTGGGGGCAAGAGACCCAGTACTTC

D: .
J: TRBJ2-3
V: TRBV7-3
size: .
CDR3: CASSLPQGALPDTQYF
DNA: TGTGCCAGCAGTCTGCCACAGGGAGCCCTCCCAGATACGCAGTATTTT

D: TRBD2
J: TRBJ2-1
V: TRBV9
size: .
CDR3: CASSASHPGLAGGQFNEQFF
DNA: TGTGCCAGCAGCGCCAGTCATCCGGGACTAGCGGGGGGGCAATTCAATGAGCAGTTCTTC

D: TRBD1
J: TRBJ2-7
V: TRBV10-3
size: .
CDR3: CAISESDRLHEQYF
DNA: TGTGCCATCAGTGAGTCGGACAGGCTTCACGAGCAGTACTTC

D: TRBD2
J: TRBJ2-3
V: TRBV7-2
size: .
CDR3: CASSKRGSSTDTQYF
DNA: TGTGCCAGCAGCAAGCGGGGGAGCAGCACAGATACGCAGTATTTT

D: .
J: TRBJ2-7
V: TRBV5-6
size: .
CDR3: CASSPLTDSSYEQYF
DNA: TGTGCCAGCAGCCCTTTGACCGACTCCTCCTACGAGCAGTACTTC

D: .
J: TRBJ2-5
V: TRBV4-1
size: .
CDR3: CASSHVSSYQETQYF
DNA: TGCGCCAGCAGCCATGTATCTTCGTACCAAGAGACCCAGTACTTC

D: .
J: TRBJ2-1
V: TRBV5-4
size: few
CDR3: CASTNPGTSNGGEQFF
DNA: TGTGCCAGCACTAATCCCGGGACTTCCAACGGCGGTGAGCAGTTCTTC

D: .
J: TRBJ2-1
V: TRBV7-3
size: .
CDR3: CASSLQGTFNEQFF
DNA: TGTGCCAGCAGCTTACAGGGCACCTTCAATGAGCAGTTCTTC

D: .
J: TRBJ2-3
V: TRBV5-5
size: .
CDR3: CASSLVDPQYF
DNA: TGTGCCAGCAGCTTGGTAGATCCGCAGTATTTT

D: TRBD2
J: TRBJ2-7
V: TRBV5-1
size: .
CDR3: CASSQGLAGPYEQYF
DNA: TGCGCCAGCAGCCAAGGACTAGCGGGCCCCTACGAGCAGTACTTC

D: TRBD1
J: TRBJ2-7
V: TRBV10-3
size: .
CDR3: CAISPGGAAYEQYF
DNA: TGTGCCATCAGTCCAGGGGGAGCGGCCTACGAGCAGTACTTC

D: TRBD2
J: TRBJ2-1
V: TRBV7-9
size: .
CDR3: CASSLRTSGASSYNEQFF
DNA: TGTGCCAGCAGCCTACGGACTAGCGGGGCGAGCTCCTACAATGAGCAGTTCTTC

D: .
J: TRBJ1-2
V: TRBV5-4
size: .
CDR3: CASSQQGYYGYTF
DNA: TGTGCCAGCAGCCAGCAGGGATACTATGGCTACACCTTC

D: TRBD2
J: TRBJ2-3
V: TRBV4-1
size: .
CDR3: CASSGRGTSGLGDTQYF
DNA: TGCGCCAGCAGCGGTCGCGGGACTAGCGGGTTGGGAGATACGCAGTATTTT

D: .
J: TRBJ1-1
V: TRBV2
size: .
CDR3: CASSTNKGRELMNTEAFF
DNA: TGTGCCAGCAGCACGAACAAGGGACGGGAGCTCATGAACACTGAAGCTTTCTTT

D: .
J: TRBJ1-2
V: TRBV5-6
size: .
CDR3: CASSLRPTMATPSAF
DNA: .

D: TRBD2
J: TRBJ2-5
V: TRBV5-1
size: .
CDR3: CASSLAGGAFLETQYF
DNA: TGCGCCAGCAGCTTAGCGGGGGGCGCCTTTCTGGAGACCCAGTACTTC

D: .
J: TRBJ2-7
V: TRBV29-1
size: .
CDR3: CSVIALPSYEQYF
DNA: TGCAGCGTTATTGCGCTCCCTTCCTACGAGCAGTACTTC

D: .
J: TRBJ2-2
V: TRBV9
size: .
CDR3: CASSVLSGELFF
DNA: TGTGCCAGCAGCGTACTCAGCGGGGAGCTGTTTTTT

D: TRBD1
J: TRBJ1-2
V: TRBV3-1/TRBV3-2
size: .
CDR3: CASSPHRGGYTF
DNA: TGTGCCAGCAGCCCGCACAGGGGAGGCTACACCTTC

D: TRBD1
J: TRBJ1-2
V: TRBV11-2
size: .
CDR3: CASRVTAAGGLYGYTF
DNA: TGTGCCAGCAGGGTTACTGCTGCAGGGGGCCTCTATGGCTACACCTTC

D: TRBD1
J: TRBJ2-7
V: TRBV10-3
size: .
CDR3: CAISEARQGRYEQYF
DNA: TGTGCCATCAGTGAAGCTCGACAGGGTCGGTACGAGCAGTACTTC

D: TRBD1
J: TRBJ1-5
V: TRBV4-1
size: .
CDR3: CASSRGQGNQPQHF
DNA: TGCGCCAGCAGCCGTGGACAGGGCAATCAGCCCCAGCATTTT

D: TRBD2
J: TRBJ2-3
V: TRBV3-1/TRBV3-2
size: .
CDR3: CASSQGGGAADTQYF
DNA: TGTGCCAGCAGCCAGGGCGGGGGGGCCGCAGATACGCAGTATTTT

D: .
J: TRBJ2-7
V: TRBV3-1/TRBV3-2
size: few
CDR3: CASSRTGRQSYDYEQYF
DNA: TGTGCCAGCAGCCGCACCGGTCGACAGAGCTACGACTACGAGCAGTACTTC

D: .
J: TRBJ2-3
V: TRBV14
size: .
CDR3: CASSQGGVTDTQYF
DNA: TGTGCCAGCAGCCAAGGCGGGGTCACAGATACGCAGTATTTT

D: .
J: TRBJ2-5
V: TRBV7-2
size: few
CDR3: CASSLEMATVQETQYF
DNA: TGTGCCAGCAGCCTGGAGATGGCCACGGTACAAGAGACCCAGTACTTC

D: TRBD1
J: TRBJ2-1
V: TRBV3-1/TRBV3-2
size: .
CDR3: CASSHFDRGIDNEQFF
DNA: TGTGCCAGCAGCCACTTCGACAGGGGAATTGACAATGAGCAGTTCTTC

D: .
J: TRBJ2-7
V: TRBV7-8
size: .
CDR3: CASSLAGKSREQYF
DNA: TGTGCCAGCAGCTTAGCGGGCAAGTCAAGAGAGCAGTACTTC

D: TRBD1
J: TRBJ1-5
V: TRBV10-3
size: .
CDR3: CATEDRGQPQHF
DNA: TGTGCCACCGAGGACAGGGGTCAGCCCCAGCATTTT

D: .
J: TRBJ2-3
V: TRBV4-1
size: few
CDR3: CASSQDPQTDTQYF
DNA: TGCGCCAGCAGCCAAGATCCCCAGACAGATACGCAGTATTTT

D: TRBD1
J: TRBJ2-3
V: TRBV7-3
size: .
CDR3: CASSLDRGTDTQYF
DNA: TGTGCCAGCAGCTTGGACAGGGGAACGGATACGCAGTATTTT

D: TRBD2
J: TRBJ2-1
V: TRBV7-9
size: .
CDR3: CASGGVVEQFF
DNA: TGTGCCAGCGGGGGGGTGGTCGAGCAGTTCTTC

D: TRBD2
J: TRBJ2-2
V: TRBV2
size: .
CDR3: CASSQRTSGRANTGELFF
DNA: TGTGCCAGCAGTCAACGGACTAGCGGGAGGGCGAACACCGGGGAGCTGTTTTTT

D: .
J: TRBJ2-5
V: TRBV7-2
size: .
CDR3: CASTPRPRQETQYF
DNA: TGTGCCAGCACCCCACGGCCTAGGCAGGAGACCCAGTACTTC

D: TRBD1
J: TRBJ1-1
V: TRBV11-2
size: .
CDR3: CASSLGTGSITEAFF
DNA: TGTGCCAGCAGCTTAGGGACAGGGAGCATCACTGAAGCTTTCTTT

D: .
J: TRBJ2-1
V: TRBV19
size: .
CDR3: CASSVGRKPYNEQFF
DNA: TGTGCCAGTAGTGTGGGGCGTAAACCTTACAATGAGCAGTTCTTC

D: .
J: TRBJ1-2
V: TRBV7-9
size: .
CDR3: CASSQQGAGYGYTF
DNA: TGTGCCAGCAGCCAACAAGGCGCAGGCTATGGCTACACCTTC

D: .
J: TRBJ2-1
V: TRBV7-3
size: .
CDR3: CASTSAKHNEQFF
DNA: TGTGCCAGCACTAGCGCAAAACACAATGAGCAGTTCTTC

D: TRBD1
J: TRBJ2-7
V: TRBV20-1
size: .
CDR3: CSASGESGQNFYEQYF
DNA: TGCAGTGCTAGTGGGGAGTCGGGACAGAACTTCTACGAGCAGTACTTC

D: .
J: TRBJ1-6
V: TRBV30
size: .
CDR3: CAWSGTYNSPLHF
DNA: TGTGCCTGGAGTGGGACATATAATTCACCCCTCCACTTT

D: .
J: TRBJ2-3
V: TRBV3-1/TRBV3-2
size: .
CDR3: CASSLLVVADTQYF
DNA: TGTGCCAGCAGCCTATTAGTGGTAGCCGATACGCAGTATTTT

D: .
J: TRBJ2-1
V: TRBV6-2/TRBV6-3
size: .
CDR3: CASSTLVGKQFF
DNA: TGTGCCAGCAGTACACTAGTTGGTAAGCAGTTCTTC

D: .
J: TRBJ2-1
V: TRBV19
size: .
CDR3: CATERELFYNEQFF
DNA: TGTGCCACCGAAAGGGAGCTCTTCTACAATGAGCAGTTCTTC

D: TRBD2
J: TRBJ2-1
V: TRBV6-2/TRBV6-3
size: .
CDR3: CASSLADYYNEQFF
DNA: TGTGCCAGCAGTCTAGCGGACTACTACAATGAGCAGTTCTTC

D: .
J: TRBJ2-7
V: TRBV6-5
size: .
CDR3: CASSYSIALEQYF
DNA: TGTGCCAGCAGTTACTCGATCGCGCTCGAGCAGTACTTC

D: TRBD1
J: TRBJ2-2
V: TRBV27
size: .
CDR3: CASRHPGQTTGELFF
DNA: TGTGCCAGCAGACACCCGGGACAGACCACCGGGGAGCTGTTTTTT

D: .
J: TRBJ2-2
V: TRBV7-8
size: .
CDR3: CASSLVGDTGELFF
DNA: TGTGCCAGCAGCTTAGTCGGAGACACCGGGGAGCTGTTTTTT

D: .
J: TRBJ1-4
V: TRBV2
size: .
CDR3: CASTSQTGPNEKLFF
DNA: TGTGCCAGCACTTCCCAAACAGGCCCCAATGAAAAACTGTTTTTT

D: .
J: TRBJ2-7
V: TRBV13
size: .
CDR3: CASSLLQVEGTYEQYF
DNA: TGTGCCAGCAGCTTACTACAGGTCGAAGGAACCTACGAGCAGTACTTC

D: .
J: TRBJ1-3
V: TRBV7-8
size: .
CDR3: CASSFGGANSGNTIYF
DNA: TGTGCCAGCAGCTTCGGAGGGGCCAACTCTGGAAACACCATATATTTT

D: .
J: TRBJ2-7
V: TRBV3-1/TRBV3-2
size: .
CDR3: CASSQVGRPYGEQYF
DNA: TGTGCCAGCAGCCAAGTCGGGAGACCCTATGGCGAGCAGTACTTC

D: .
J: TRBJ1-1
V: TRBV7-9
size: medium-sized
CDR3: CASSFGTEAFF
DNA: TGTGCCAGCAGCTTCGGCACTGAAGCTTTCTTT